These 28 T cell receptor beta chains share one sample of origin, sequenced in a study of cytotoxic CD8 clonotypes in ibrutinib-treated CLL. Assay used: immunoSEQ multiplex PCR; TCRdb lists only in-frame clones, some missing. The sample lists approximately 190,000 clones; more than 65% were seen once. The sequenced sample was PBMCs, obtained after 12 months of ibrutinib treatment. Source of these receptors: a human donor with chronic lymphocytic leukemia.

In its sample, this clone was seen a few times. Here the CDR3 reads CASSVNTNTDTQYF. The CDR3 bases are TGTGCCAGCAGCGTAAACACAAACACAGATACGCAGTATTTT. The chain is built from TRBV9 and TRBJ2-3; no firm D call. Trimming removed 1 base from V and 2 bases from J, with 8 bases in between. Per the germline V gene, CDR1 is SGDLS and CDR2 is YYNGEE. CDR3 size: 14 residues.

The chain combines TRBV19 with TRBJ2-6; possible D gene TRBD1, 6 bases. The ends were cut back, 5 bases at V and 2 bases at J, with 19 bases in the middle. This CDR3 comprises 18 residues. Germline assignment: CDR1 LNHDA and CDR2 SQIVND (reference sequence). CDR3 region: CASSHRDTGWTGANVLTF. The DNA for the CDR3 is TGTGCCAGTAGTCACCGGGACACGGGATGGACTGGGGCCAACGTCCTGACTTTC.

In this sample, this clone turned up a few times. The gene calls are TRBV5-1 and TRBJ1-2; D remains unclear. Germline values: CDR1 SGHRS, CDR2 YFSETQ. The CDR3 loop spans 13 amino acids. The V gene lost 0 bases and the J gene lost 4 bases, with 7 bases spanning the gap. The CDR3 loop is CASSLESVYGYTF. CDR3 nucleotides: TGCGCCAGCAGCTTGGAGTCGGTCTATGGCTACACCTTC.

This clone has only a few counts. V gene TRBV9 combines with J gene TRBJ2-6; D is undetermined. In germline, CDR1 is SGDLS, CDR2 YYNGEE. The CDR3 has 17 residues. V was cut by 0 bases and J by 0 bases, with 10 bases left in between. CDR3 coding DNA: TGTGCCAGCAGCGTAGAACCCTTGAGCTCTGGGGCCAACGTCCTGACTTTC. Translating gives CASSVEPLSSGANVLTF.

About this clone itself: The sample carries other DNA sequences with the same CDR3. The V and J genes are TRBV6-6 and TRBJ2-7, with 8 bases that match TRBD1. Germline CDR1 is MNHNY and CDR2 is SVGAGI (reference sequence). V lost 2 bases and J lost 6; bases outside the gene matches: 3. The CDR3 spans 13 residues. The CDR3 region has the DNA TGTGCCAGCAGTTACGGACAGGGTGGCGAGCAGTACTTC. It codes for CASSYGQGGEQYF.

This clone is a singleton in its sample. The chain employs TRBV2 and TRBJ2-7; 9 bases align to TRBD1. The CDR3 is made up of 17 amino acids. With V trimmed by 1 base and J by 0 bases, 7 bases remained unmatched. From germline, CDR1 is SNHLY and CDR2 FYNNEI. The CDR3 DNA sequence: TGTGCCAGCAGTGAAGGGGCGTGGGACAGGGCCTCCTACGAGCAGTACTTC. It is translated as CASSEGAWDRASYEQYF.

The CDR3 bases are TGTGCCAGCGAAGACAGGAAAACCTATAATTCACCCCTCCACTTT. Translation: CASEDRKTYNSPLHF. The V and J genes are TRBV7-3 and TRBJ1-6; the D gene is possibly TRBD1 (6 bases). This CDR3 has 15 residues. The V end was cut by 8 bases, the J end by 2 bases, with 13 bases between. Germline CDR1 reads SGHTA; CDR2 reads FQGTGA. The variable domain in full, with the rest retrieved from reference TRBV7-3 and TRBJ1-6, is GAGVSQTPSNKVTEKGKYVELRCDPISGHTALYWYRQSLGQGPEFLIYFQGTGAADDSGLPNDRFFAVRPEGSVSTLKIQRTERGDSAVYLCASEDRKTYNSPLHFGNGTRLTVT.

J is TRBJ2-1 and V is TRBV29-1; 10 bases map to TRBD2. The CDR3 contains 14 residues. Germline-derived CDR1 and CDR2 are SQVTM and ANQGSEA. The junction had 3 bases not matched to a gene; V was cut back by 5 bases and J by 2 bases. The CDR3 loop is CSVSGRAPYNEQFF. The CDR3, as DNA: TGCAGCGTTAGCGGGAGGGCCCCCTACAATGAGCAGTTCTTC.

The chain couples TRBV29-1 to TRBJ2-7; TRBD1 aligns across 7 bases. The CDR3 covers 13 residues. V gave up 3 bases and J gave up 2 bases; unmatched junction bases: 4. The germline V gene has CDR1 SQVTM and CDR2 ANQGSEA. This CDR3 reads CSVESQGTYEQYF. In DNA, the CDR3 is TGCAGCGTTGAGTCACAGGGGACCTACGAGCAGTACTTC.

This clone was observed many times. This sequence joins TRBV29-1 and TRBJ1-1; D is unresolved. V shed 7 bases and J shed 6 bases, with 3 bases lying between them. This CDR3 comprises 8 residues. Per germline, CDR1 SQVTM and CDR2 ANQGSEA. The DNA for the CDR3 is TGCAGCGCGGCTGAAGCTTTCTTT. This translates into CSAAEAFF.

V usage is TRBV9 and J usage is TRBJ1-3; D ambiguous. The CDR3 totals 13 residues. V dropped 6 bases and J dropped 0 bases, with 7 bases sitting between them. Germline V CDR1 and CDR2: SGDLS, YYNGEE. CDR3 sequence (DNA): TGTGCCAGCAAGCGGTCCTCTGGAAACACCATATATTTT. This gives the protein CASKRSSGNTIYF.

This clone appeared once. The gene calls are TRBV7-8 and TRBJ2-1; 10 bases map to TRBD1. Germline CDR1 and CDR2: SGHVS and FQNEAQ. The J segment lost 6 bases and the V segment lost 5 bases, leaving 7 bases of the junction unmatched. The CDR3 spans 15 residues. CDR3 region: CASSPTGGRINEQFF. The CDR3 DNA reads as TGTGCCAGCAGCCCGACAGGGGGCAGAATCAATGAGCAGTTCTTC.

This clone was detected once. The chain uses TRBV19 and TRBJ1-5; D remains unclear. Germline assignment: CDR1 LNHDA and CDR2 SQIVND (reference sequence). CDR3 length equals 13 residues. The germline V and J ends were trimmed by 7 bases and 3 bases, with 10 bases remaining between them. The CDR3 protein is CASMYRDNQPQHF. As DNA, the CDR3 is TGTGCCAGTATGTACCGGGACAATCAGCCCCAGCATTTT.

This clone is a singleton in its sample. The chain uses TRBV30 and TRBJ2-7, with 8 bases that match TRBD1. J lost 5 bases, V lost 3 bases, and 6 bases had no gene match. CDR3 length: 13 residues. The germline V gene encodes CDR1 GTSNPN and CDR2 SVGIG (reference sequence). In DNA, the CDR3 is TGTGCCTGGAGGTCAGGGGGCTACCACGAGCAGTACTTC. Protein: CAWRSGGYHEQYF.

This CDR3 reads CASSHPPGRFTEAFF. As DNA, the CDR3 is TGCGCCAGCAGCCATCCCCCGGGGAGATTCACTGAAGCTTTCTTT. The V and J genes are TRBV4-3 and TRBJ1-1, with no clear D. V was shortened by 3 bases and J by 4 bases, with 15 bases between the two germline ends. Germline V gives CDR1 LGHNA, CDR2 YSLEER. The CDR3 loop spans 15 amino acids.

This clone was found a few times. The CDR3 region has the DNA TGTGCCAGCAGCTTGTTGATGCAGGGAGGGACTGAAGCTTTCTTT. This sequence encodes CASSLLMQGGTEAFF. The gene calls are TRBV5-6 and TRBJ1-1; TRBD1 might be the D (5 bases). The CDR3 extends over 15 amino acids. The V end lost 1 base, the J end lost 5 bases, and 15 bases lay between the germline ends. Germline assignment: CDR1 SGHDT and CDR2 YYEEEE.

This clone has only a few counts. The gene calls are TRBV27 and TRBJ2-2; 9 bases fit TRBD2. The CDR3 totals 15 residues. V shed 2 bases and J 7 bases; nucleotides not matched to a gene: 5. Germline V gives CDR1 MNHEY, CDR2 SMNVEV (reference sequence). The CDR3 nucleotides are TGTGCCAGCAGTTTACGCCTAGCGGGATTCGGGGAGCTGTTTTTT. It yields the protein CASSLRLAGFGELFF.

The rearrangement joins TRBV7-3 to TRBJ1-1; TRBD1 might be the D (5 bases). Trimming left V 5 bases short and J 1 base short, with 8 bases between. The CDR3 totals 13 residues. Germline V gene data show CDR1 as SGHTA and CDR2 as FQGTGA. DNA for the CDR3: TGTGCCAGCAGCCGTGGACAGAACACTGAAGCTTTCTTT. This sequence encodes CASSRGQNTEAFF.

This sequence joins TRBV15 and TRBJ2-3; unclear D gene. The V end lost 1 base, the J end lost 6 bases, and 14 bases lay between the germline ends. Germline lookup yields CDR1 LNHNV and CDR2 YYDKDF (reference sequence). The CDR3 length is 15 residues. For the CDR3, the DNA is TGTGCCACCAGCAGAGGACGCTGGGAACGGGATACGCAGTATTTT. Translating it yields CATSRGRWERDTQYF.

The CDR3 spells CSVEGPFFYTF. CDR3 coding DNA: TGCAGCGTTGAGGGCCCGTTTTTCTACACCTTC. The chain joins TRBV29-1 to TRBJ1-2; no firm D call. CDR1 is SQVTM and CDR2 is ANQGSEA in the germline V gene. CDR3 length equals 11 residues. The V gene lost 3 bases and the J gene lost 10 bases, with 12 bases spanning the gap.

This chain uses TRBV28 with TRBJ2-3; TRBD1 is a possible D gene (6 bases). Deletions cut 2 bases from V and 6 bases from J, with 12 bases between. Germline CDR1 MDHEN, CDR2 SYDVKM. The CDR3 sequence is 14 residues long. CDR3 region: CASSLRGKVDTQYF. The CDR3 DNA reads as TGTGCCAGCAGTTTAAGGGGGAAGGTGGATACGCAGTATTTT.

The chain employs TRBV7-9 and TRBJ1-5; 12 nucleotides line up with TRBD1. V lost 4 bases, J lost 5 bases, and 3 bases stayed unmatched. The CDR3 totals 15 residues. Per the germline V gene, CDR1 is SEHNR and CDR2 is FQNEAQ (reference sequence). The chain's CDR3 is CASSSGTGGYQPQHF. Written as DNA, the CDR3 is TGTGCCAGCAGCTCCGGGACAGGGGGCTATCAGCCCCAGCATTTT.

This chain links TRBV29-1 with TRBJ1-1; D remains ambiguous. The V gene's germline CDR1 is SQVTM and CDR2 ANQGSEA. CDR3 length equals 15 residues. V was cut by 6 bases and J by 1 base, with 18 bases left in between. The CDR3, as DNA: TGCAGCGTCACCCCCCGAGCCGTACCGAACACTGAAGCTTTCTTT. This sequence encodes CSVTPRAVPNTEAFF.

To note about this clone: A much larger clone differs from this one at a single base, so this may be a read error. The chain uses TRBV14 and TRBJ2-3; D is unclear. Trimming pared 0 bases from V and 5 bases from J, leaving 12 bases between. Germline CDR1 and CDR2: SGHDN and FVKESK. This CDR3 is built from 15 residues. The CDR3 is CASSQDYSLIDTQYF. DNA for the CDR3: TGTGCCAGCAGCCAAGATTACAGCCTCATAGATACGCAGTATTTT.

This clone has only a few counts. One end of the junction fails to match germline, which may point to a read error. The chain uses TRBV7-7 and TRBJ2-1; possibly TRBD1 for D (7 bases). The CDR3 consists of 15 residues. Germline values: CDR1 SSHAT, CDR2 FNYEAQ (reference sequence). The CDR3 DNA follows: TGTGCTAGCAGCTTGGGCCAGGGGGGTTACAATGAGCAGTTCTTC. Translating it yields CASSLGQGGYNEQFF.

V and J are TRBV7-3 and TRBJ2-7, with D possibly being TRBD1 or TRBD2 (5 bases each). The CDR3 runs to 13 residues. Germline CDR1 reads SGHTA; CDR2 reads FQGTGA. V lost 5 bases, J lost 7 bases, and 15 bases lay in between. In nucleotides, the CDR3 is TGTGCCAGCAGCGAAAGGGGCCGAGGGGAGCAGTACTTC. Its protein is CASSERGRGEQYF. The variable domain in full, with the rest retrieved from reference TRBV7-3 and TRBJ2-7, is GAGVSQTPSNKVTEKGKYVELRCDPISGHTALYWYRQSLGQGPEFLIYFQGTGAADDSGLPNDRFFAVRPEGSVSTLKIQRTERGDSAVYLCASSERGRGEQYFGPGTRLTVT.

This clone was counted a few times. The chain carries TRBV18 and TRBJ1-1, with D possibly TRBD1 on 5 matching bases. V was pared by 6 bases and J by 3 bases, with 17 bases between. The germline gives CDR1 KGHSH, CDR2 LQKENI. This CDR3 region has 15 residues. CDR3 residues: CASSTLWGKDTEAFF. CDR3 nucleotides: TGTGCCAGCTCCACTTTATGGGGCAAGGACACTGAAGCTTTCTTT.

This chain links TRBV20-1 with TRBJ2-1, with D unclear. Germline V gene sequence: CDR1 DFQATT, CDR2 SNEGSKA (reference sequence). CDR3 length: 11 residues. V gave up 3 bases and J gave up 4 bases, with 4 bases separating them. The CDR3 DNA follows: TGCAGTGCTAGGGGGTACAATGAGCAGTTCTTC. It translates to CSARGYNEQFF.